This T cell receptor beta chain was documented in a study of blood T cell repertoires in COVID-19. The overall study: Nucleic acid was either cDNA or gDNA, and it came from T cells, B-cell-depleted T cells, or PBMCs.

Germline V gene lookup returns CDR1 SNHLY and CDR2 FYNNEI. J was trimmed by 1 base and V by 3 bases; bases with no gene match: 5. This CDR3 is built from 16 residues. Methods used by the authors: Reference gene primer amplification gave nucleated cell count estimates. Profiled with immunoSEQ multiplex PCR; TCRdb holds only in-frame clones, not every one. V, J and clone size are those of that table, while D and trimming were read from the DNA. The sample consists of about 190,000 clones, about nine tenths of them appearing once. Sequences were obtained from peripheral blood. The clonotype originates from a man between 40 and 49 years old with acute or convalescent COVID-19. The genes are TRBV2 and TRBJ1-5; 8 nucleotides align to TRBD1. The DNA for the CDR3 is TGTGCCAGCAGTGACCAGGGGGCGCGGAGCAATCAGCCCCAGCATTTT. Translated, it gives CASSDQGARSNQPQHF.